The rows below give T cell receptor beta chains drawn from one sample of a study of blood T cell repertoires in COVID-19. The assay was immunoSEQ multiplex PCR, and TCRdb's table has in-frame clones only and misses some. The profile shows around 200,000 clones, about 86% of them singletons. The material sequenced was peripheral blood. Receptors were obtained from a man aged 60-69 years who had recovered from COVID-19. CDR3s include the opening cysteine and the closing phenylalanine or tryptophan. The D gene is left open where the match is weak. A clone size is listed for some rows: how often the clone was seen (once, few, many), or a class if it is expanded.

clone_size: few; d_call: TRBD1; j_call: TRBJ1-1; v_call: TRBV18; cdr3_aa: CASSRQGQMNTEAFF; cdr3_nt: TGTGCCAGCTCACGACAGGGACAGATGAACACTGAAGCTTTCTTT
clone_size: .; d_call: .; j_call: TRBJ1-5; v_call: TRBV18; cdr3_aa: CASSPEGGGNQPQHF; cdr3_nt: TGTGCCAGCTCACCAGAGGGAGGCGGCAATCAGCCCCAGCATTTT
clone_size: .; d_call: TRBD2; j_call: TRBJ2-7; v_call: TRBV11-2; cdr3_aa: CASSLVGGRPHEQYF; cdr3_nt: TGTGCCAGCAGCTTAGTGGGCGGGAGACCCCACGAGCAGTACTTC
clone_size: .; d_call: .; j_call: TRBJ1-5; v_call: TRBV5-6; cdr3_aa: CASSPRTSGSNQPQHF; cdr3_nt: TGTGCCAGCAGCCCCCGGACGTCGGGGAGCAATCAGCCCCAGCATTTT
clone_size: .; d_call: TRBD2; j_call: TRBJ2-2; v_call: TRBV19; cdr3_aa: CASSESGRTGELFF; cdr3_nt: TGTGCCAGTAGTGAGAGCGGGAGGACCGGGGAGCTGTTTTTT
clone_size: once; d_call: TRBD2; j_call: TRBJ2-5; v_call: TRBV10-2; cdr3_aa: CASSEPRLAGTLADETQYF; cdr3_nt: TGCGCCAGCAGTGAGCCACGACTAGCGGGGACTCTGGCGGATGAGACCCAGTACTTC
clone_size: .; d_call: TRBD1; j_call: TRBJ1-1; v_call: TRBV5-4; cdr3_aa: CASSRGQGNTEAFF; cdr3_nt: TGTGCCAGCAGCAGGGGACAGGGGAACACTGAAGCTTTCTTT
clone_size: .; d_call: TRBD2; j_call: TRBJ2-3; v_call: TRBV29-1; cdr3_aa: CSVVAGAVTDTQYF; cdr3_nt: TGCAGCGTAGTAGCGGGGGCCGTCACAGATACGCAGTATTTT
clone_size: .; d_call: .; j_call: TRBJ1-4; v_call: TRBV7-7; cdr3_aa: CASSLGGAPTEKLFF; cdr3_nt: TGTGCCAGCAGCTTAGGTGGGGCCCCCACGGAAAAACTGTTTTTT
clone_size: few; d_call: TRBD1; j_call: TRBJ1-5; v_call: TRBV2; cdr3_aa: CASRAGTVNQPQHF; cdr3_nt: TGTGCCAGCAGAGCCGGGACAGTCAATCAGCCCCAGCATTTT
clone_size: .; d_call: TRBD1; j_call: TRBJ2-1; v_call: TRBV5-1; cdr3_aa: CASSLDGDRGSSNEQFF; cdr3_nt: TGCGCCAGCAGCTTGGACGGAGACAGGGGCTCGAGCAATGAGCAGTTCTTC
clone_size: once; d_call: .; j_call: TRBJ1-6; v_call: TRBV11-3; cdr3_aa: CASSLNPLSPLHF; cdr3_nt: TGTGCCAGCAGCTTGAACCCCCTATCACCCCTCCACTTT
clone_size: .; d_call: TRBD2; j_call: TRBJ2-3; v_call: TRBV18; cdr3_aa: CASSPLTSGRAQNTDTQYF; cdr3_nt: TGTGCCAGCTCACCGTTAACTAGCGGGAGGGCGCAAAACACAGATACGCAGTATTTT
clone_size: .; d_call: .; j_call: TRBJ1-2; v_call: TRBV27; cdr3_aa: CASSLTSLNGYTF; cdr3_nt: TGTGCCAGCAGTTTAACATCATTAAACGGCTACACCTTC
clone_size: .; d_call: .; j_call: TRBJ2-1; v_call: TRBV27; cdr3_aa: CANQILPPGIKGQFF; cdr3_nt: TGTGCCAACCAGATCCTCCCGCCGGGAATCAAGGGGCAGTTCTTC
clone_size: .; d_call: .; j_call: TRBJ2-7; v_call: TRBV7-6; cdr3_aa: CASSLNSLSYEQYF; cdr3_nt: TGTGCCAGCAGCTTAAATAGTCTGTCCTACGAGCAGTACTTC
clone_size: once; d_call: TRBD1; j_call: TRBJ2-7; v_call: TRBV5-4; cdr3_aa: CASSLRDRADEQYF; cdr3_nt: TGTGCCAGCAGCCTGAGAGACAGGGCGGACGAGCAGTACTTC
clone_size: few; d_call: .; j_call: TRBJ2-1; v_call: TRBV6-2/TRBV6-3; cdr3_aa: CASSYSVGSSYNEQFF; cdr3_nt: TGTGCCAGCAGTTACTCGGTGGGGAGCTCCTACAATGAGCAGTTCTTC
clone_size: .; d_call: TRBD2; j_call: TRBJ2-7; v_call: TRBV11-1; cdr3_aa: CASSVSGGGNYEQYF; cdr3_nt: TGTGCCAGCAGCGTGTCGGGGGGAGGGAATTACGAGCAGTACTTC
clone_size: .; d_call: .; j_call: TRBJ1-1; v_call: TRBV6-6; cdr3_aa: CASSHNREVDTEAFF; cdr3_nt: TGTGCCAGCAGTCATAACAGGGAAGTAGACACTGAAGCTTTCTTT
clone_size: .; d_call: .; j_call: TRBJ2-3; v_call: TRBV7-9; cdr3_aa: CASSTRLLTSTDTQYF; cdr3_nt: TGTGCCAGCAGCACGAGACTTCTTACTAGCACAGATACGCAGTATTTT
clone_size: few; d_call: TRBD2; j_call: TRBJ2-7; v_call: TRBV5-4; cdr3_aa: CASSSRLAGGQAYEQYF; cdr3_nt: TGTGCCAGCAGCTCCCGACTAGCGGGAGGGCAGGCCTACGAGCAGTACTTC
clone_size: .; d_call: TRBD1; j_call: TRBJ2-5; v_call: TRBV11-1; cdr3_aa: CASSSRDRDQETQYF; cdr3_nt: TGTGCCAGCAGCTCCCGGGACAGAGACCAAGAGACCCAGTACTTC
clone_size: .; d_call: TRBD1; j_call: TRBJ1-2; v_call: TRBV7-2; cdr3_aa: CASSYLMGQGHQPNYGYTF; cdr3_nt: TGTGCCAGCAGCTACCTAATGGGACAGGGGCACCAACCTAACTATGGCTACACCTTC
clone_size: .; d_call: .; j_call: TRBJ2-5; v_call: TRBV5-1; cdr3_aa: CASSGGQETQYF; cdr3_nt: TGCGCCAGCAGTGGAGGGCAAGAGACCCAGTACTTC
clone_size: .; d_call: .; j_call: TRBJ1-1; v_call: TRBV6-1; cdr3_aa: CASLSLRTDEAFF; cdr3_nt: TGTGCCAGCCTTTCTCTCAGGACAGATGAAGCTTTCTTT
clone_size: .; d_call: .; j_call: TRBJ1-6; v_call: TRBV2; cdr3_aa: CASSDRSSSYNSPLHF; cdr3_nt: TGTGCCAGCAGTGATCGATCGAGCTCCTATAATTCACCCCTCCACTTT
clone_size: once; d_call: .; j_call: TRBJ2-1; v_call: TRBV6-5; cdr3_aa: CASSYSGPSSYNEQFF; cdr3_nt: TGTGCCAGCAGTTACTCGGGTCCTAGCTCCTACAATGAGCAGTTCTTC
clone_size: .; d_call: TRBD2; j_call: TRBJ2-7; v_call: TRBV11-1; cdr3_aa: CASSFLAGAKDEQYF; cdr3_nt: TGTGCCAGCAGCTTCCTAGCGGGAGCAAAAGACGAGCAGTACTTC
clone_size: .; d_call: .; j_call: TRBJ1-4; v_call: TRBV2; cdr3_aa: CASQGEKLFF; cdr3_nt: TGTGCCAGCCAGGGTGAAAAACTGTTTTTT
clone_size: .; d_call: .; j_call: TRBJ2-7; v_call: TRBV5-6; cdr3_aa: CASSLAGGYSYEQYF; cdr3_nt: TGTGCCAGCAGCTTGGCCGGAGGGTACTCCTACGAGCAGTACTTC
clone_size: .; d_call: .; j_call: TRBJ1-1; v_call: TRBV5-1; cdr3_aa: CASSGAGSYTEAFF; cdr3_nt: TGCGCCAGCAGCGGGGCCGGGTCGTACACTGAAGCTTTCTTT
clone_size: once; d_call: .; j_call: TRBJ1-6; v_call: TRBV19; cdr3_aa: CASSRAVGNSPLHF; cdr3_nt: TGTGCCAGTAGTAGGGCTGTTGGAAATTCACCCCTCCACTTT
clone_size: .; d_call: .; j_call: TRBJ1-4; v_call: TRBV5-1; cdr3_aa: CASSSGQSGVGLFF; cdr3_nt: TGCGCCAGCAGCTCCGGACAGTCCGGTGTAGGGCTGTTTTTT
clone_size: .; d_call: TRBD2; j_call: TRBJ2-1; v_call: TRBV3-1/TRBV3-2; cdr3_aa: CASSPNPRFGGVSYNEQFF; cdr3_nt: TGTGCCAGCAGCCCGAACCCTCGATTTGGGGGGGTCTCCTACAATGAGCAGTTCTTC
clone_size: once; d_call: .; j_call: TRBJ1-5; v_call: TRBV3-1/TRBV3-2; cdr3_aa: CASSQSGNQPQHF; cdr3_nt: TGTGCCAGCAGCCAAAGCGGGAATCAGCCCCAGCATTTT
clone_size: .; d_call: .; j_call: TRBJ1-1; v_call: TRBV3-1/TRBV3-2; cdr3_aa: CASSPWTENPAFF; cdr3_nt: TGTGCCAGCAGCCCCTGGACAGAAAATCCAGCTTTCTTT
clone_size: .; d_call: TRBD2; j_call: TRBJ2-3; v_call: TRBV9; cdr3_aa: CASSARLAGETDTQYF; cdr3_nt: TGTGCCAGCAGCGCGAGACTAGCGGGAGAGACAGATACGCAGTATTTT
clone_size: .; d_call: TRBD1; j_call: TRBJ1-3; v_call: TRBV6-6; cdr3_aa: CASSRQGARGQIGNTIYF; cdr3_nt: TGTGCCAGCAGTCGCCAGGGGGCCCGGGGTCAAATTGGAAACACCATATATTTT
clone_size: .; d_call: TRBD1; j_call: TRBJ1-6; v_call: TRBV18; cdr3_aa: CASSPPLSTGGNSPLHF; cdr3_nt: TGTGCCAGCTCACCACCGCTCTCGACAGGGGGTAATTCACCCCTCCACTTT